This TCR beta chain was captured by sequencing in a study of T cell responses to AZD1222 COVID-19 vaccine. Libraries were prepared by immunoSEQ multiplex PCR; TCRdb keeps only in-frame clonotypes and omits some of them. Of some 84,000 clones listed, 80% to 90% were seen once; the top ten hold over 10%. CDR3 size: 12 residues. Germline V gene sequence: CDR1 SGHRS, CDR2 YFSETQ. V dropped 0 bases and J dropped 4 bases, with 4 bases sitting between them. The chain joins TRBV5-1 to TRBJ1-2; D ambiguous. Sequenced here: peripheral blood, sampled 28 days after the second AZD1222 dose. This sequence originates from an adult who received the AZD1222 COVID-19 vaccine. The CDR3 reads CASSLAGYGYTF. CDR3 DNA sequence: TGCGCCAGCAGCTTGGCGGGCTATGGCTACACCTTC.